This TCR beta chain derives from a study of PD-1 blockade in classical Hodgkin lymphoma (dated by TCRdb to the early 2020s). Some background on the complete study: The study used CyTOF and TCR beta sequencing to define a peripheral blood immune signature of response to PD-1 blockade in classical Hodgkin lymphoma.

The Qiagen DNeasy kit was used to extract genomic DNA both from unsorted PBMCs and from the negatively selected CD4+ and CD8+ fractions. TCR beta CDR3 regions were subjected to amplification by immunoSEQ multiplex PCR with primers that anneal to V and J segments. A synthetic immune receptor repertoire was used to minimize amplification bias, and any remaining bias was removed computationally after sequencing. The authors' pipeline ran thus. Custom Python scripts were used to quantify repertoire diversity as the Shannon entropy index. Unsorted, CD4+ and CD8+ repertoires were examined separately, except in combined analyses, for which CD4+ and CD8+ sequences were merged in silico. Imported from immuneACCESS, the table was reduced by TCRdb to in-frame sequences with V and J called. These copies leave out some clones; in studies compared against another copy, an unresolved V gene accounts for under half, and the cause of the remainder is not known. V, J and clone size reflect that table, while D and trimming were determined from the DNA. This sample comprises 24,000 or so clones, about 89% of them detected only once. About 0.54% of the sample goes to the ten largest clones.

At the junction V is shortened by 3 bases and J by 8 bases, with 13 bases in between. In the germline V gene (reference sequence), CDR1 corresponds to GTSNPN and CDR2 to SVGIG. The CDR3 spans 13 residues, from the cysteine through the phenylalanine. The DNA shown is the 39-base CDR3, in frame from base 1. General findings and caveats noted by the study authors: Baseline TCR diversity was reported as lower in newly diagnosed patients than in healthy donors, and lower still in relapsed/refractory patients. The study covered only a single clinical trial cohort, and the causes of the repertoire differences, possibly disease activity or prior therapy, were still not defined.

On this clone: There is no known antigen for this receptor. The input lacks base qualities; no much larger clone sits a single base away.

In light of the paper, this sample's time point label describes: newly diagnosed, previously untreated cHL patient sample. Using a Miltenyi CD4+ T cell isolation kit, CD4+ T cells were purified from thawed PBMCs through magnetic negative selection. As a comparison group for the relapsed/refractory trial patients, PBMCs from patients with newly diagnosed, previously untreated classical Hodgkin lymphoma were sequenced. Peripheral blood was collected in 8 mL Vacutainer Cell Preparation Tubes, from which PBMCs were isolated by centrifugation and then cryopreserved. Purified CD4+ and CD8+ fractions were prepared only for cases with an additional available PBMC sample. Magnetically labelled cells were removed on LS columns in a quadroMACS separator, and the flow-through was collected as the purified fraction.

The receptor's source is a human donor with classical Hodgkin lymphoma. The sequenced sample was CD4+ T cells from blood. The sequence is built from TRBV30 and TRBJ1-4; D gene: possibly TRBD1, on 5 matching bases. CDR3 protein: CAWRQGRREKLFF. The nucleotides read TGTGCCTGGAGGCAGGGACGGCGAGAAAAACTGTTTTTT.